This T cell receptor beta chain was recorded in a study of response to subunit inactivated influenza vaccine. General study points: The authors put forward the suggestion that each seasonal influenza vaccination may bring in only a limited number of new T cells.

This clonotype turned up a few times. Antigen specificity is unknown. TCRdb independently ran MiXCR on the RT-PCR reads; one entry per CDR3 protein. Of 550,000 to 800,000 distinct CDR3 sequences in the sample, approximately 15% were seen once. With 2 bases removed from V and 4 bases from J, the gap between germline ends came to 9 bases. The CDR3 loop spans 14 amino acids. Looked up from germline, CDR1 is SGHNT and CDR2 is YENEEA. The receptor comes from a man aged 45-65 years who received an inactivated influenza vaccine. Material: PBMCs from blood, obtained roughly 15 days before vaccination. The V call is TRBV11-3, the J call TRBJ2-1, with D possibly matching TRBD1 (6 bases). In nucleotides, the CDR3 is TGTGCCAGCAGCTTACGCGGACAGTACAATGAGCAGTTCTTC. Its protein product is CASSLRGQYNEQFF.